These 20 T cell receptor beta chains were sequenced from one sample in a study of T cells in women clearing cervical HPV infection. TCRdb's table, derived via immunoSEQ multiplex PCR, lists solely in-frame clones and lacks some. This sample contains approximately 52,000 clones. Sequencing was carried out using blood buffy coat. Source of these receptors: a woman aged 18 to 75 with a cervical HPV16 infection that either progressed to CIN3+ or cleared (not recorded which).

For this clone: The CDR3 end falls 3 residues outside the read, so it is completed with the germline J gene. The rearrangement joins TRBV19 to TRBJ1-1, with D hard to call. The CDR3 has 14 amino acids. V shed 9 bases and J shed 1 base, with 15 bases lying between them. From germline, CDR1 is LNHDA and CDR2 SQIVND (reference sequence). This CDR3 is CASQVTPTNTEAFF. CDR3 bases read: TGTGCCAGCCAAGTAACCCCTACGAACACTGAA.

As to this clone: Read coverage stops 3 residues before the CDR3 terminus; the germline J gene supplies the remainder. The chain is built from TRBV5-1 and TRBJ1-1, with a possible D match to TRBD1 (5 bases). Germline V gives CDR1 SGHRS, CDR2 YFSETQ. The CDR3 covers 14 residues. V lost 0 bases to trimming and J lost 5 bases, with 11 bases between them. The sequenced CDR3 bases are TGCGCCAGCAGCTTGGAGGGCAGGGTTACTGAA. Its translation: CASSLEGRVTE. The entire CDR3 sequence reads CASSLEGRVTEAFF. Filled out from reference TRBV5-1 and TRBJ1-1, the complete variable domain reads KAGVTQTPRYLIKTRGQQVTLSCSPISGHRSVSWYQQTPGQGLQFLFEYFSETQRNKGNFPGRFSGRQFSNSRSEMNVSTLELGDSALYLCASSLEGRVTEAFFGQGTRLTVV.

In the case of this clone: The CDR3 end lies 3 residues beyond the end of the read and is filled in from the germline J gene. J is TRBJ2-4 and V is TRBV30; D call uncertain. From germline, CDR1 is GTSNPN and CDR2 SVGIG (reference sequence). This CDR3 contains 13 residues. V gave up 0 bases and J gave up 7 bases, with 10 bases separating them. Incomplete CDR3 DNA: TGTGCCTGGAGTGTACCCTTGAGGAACATT. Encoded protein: CAWSVPLRNI. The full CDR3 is CAWSVPLRNIQYF. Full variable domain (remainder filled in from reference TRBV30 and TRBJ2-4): SQTIHQWPATLVQPVGSPLSLECTVEGTSNPNLYWYRQAAGRGLQLLFYSVGIGQISSEVPQNLSASRPQDRQFILSSKKLLLSDSGFYLCAWSVPLRNIQYFGAGTRLSVL.

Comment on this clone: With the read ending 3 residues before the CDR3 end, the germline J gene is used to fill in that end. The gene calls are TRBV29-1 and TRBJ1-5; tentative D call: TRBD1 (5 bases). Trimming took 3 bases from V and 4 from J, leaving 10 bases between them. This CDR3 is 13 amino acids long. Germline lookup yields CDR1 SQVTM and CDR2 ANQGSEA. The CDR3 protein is CSVDDRRNQPQHF. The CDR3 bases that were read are TGCAGCGTTGACGACAGACGGAATCAGCCC. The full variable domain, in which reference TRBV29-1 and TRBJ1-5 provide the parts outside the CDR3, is SAVISQKPSRDICQRGTSLTIQCQVDSQVTMMFWYRQQPGQSLTLIATANQGSEATYESGFVIDKFPISRPNLTFSTLTVSNMSPEDSSIYLCSVDDRRNQPQHFGDGTRLSIL.

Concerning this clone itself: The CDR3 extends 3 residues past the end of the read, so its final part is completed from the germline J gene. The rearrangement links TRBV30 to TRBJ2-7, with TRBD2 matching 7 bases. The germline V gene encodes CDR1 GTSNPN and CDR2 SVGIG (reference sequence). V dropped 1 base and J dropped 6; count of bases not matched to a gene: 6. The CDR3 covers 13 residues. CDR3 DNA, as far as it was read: TGTGCCTGGAGTGGGCGGGAGTTGGGCGAG. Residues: CAWSGRELGE. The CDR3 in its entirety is CAWSGRELGEQYF.

CDR3 bases read: TGCGCCAGCAAATCGACCCGCGGAAGCACAGATACG. This encodes CASKSTRGSTDT. The full CDR3 sequence reads CASKSTRGSTDTQYF. The chain joins TRBV10-2 to TRBJ2-3, with no clear D. The CDR3 goes on 3 residues after the read ends, and that part is filled in from the germline J gene. CDR1 WSHSY and CDR2 SAAADI come from the germline V gene. The CDR3 runs to 15 residues. V dropped 7 bases and J dropped 0 bases, with 14 bases sitting between them.

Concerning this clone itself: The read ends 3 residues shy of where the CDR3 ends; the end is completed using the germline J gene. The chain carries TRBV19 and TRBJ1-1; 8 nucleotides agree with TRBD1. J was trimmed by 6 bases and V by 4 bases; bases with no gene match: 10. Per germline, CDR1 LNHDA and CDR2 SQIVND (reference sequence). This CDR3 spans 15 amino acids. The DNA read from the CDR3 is TGTGCCAGTAGTACCGGACAGGGCTTCGGTTCTGAA. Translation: CASSTGQGFGSE. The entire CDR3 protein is CASSTGQGFGSEAFF.

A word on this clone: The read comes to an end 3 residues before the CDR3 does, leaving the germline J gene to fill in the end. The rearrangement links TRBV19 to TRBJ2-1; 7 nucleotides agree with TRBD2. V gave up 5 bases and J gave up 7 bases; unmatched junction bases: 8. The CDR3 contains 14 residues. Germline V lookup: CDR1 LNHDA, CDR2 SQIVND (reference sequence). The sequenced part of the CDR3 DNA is TGTGCCAGTAGTGCGGGACTATTGGCGAATGAG. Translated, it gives CASSAGLLANE. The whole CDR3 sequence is CASSAGLLANEQFF.

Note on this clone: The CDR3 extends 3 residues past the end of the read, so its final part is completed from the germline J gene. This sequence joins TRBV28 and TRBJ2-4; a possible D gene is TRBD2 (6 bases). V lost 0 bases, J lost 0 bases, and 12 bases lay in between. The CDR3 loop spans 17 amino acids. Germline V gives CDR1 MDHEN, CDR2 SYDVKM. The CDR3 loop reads CASSLWSQGLAKNIQYF. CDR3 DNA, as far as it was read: TGTGCCAGCAGTTTATGGTCGCAGGGACTAGCCAAAAACATT.

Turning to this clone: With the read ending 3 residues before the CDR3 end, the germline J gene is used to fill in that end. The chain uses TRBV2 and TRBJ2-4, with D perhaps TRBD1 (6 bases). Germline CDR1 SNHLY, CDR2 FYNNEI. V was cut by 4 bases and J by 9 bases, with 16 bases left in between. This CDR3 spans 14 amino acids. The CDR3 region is CASSGTTGMGIQYF. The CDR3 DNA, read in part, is TGTGCCAGCAGTGGAACGACAGGCATGGGCATT.

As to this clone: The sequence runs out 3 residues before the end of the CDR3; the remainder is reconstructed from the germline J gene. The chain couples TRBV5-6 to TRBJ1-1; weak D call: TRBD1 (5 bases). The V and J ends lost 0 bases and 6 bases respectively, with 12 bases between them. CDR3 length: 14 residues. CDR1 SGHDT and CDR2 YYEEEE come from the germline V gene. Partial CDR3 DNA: TGTGCCAGCAGCTTGGCCTTGGCGGGGGCTGAA. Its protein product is CASSLALAGAE. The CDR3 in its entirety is CASSLALAGAEAFF.

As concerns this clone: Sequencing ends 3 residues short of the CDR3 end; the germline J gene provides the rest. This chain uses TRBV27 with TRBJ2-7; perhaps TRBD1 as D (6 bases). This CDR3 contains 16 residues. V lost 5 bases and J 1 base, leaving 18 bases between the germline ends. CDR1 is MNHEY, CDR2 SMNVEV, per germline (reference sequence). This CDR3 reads CASSPRGRVQSYEQYF. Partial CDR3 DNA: TGTGCCAGCAGTCCCAGGGGCCGGGTTCAATCCTACGAG.

CDR3 bases read: TGCAGTGCTAGCCAGGGGTCAGATACG. It translates to CSASQGSDT. The CDR3 as a whole reads CSASQGSDTQYF. This chain links TRBV20-1 with TRBJ2-3, with D possibly TRBD1 on 6 matching bases. The sequenced fragment ends 3 residues before the CDR3 boundary, so the rest is inferred from the germline J gene. The germline gives CDR1 DFQATT, CDR2 SNEGSKA (reference sequence). This CDR3 contains 12 residues. Trimming stripped 3 bases from V and 4 bases from J, with 8 bases between.

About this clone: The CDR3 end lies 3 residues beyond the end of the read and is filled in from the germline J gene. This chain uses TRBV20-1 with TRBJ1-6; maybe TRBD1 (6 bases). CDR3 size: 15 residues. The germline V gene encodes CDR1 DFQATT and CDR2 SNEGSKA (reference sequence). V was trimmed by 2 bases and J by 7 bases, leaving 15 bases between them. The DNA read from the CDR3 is TGCAGTGCTAGAAGTTCAGGGGTTCGCAATTCACCC. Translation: CSARSSGVRNSP. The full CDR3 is CSARSSGVRNSPLHF.

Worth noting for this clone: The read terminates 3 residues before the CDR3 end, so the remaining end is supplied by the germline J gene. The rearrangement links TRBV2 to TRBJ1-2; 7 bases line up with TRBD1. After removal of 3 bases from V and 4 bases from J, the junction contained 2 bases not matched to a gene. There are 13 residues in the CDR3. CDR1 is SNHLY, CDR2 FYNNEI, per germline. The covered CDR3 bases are TGTGCCAGCAGTGACAGGGGGATCTATGGC. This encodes CASSDRGIYG. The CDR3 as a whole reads CASSDRGIYGYTF. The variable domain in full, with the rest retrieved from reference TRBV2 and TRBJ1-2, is EPEVTQTPSHQVTQMGQEVILRCVPISNHLYFYWYRQILGQKVEFLVSFYNNEISEKSEIFDDQFSVERPDGSNFTLKIRSTKLEDSAMYFCASSDRGIYGYTFGSGTRLTVV.

The CDR3 protein is CASSSEREGRFYTF. The sequenced CDR3 bases are TGTGCCAGCAGCTCCGAGCGGGAGGGACGATTC. The chain joins TRBV5-4 to TRBJ1-2, with D perhaps TRBD1 (5 bases). The read terminates 3 residues before the CDR3 end, so the remaining end is supplied by the germline J gene. CDR3 length equals 14 residues. Germline CDR1 reads SGHNT; CDR2 reads YYREEE (reference sequence).

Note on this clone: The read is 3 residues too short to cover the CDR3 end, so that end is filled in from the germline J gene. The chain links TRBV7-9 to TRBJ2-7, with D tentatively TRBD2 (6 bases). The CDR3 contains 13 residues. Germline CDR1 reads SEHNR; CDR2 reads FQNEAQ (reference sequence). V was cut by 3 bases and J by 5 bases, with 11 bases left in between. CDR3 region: CASSFGGINEQYF. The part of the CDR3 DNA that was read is TGTGCCAGCAGCTTCGGGGGAATCAACGAG.

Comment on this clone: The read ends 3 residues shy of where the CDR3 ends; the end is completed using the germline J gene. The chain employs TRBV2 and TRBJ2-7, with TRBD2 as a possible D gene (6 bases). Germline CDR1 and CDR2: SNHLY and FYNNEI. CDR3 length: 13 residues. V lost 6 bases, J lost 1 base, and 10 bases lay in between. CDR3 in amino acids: CASSRDSSYEQYF. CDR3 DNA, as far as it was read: TGTGCCAGCAGCCGGGACTCGTCCTACGAG.

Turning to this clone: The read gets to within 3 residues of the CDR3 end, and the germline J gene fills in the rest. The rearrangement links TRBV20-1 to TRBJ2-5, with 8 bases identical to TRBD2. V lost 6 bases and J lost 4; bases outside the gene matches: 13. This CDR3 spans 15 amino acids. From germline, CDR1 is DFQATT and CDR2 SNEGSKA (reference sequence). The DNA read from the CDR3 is TGCAGTGCGGCAAGGGGGACTAGTCACGTAGAGACC. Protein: CSAARGTSHVET. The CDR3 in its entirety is CSAARGTSHVETQYF.

This CDR3 reads CASRPAQRGPGELFF. CDR3 DNA, as far as it was read: TGTGCCAGCAGGCCGGCCCAGCGGGGACCCGGGGAG. V is TRBV5-4 and J is TRBJ2-2, with TRBD2 matching over 7 bases. The sequence runs out 3 residues before the end of the CDR3; the remainder is reconstructed from the germline J gene. Germline V gene sequence: CDR1 SGHNT, CDR2 YYREEE (reference sequence). The CDR3 is 15 amino acids. Germline trimming cut 5 bases from V and 6 bases from J; bases unmatched to any gene: 10. The whole variable domain, filled in from reference TRBV5-4 and TRBJ2-2, reads ETGVTQSPTHLIKTRGQQVTLRCSSQSGHNTVSWYQQALGQGPQFIFQYYREEENGRGNFPPRFSGLQFPNYSSELNVNALELDDSALYLCASRPAQRGPGELFFGEGSRLTVL.